The 20 T cell receptor beta chains below all came from one sample that was sequenced in a study of T cell responses to AZD1222 COVID-19 vaccine. Some clones are missing from TCRdb's copy, which holds only in-frame ones; the method was immunoSEQ multiplex PCR. The repertoire holds about 88,000 clones, with about nine tenths as singletons. The material sequenced was peripheral blood, taken 28 days after the second AZD1222 dose. The source of these receptors is an adult who received the AZD1222 COVID-19 vaccine.

V and J are TRBV5-1 and TRBJ2-3, with D hard to call. The CDR3 totals 12 residues. V lost 2 bases to trimming and J lost 6 bases, with 7 bases between them. Germline V gene sequence: CDR1 SGHRS, CDR2 YFSETQ. The CDR3 coding sequence is TGCGCCAGCAGCTTTTATGGGGATACGCAGTATTTT. This codes for CASSFYGDTQYF.

The chain recombines TRBV19 with TRBJ1-6, with D possibly matching TRBD1 (6 bases). Deletions cut 3 bases from V and 2 bases from J, with 14 bases between. This CDR3 has 17 amino acids. Germline V gene lookup returns CDR1 LNHDA and CDR2 SQIVND (reference sequence). The CDR3 DNA sequence: TGTGCCAGTAGTATGGCAGGGGTTGGAACCTATAATTCACCCCTCCACTTT. Encoded protein: CASSMAGVGTYNSPLHF.

A remark on this clone: Germline is not matched at one junction end, which may reflect a read error. In nucleotides, the CDR3 is TGTGCCAGCAGCCCCGATTCCGGGACCACGCTCTTT. Translation: CASSPDSGTTLF. J is TRBJ1-1 and V is TRBV5-8; D might be TRBD1 (5 bases). This CDR3 spans 12 amino acids. Germline V gene data show CDR1 as SGHTS and CDR2 as YDEGEE.

The chain links TRBV5-1 to TRBJ2-7, with TRBD1 matching 8 bases. The germline CDR1 and CDR2 sequences are SGHRS and YFSETQ. The CDR3 sequence is 14 residues long. After removal of 4 bases from V and 2 bases from J, the junction contained 5 bases not matched to a gene. CDR3 region: CASSRRTGTYEQYF. The CDR3 DNA is TGCGCCAGCAGCCGCCGGACAGGGACCTACGAGCAGTACTTC.

This clone was observed a few times. V is TRBV9 and J is TRBJ2-3; D is unresolved. V was cut by 1 base and J by 4 bases, with 7 bases left in between. The CDR3 sequence is 13 residues long. Germline CDR1 reads SGDLS; CDR2 reads YYNGEE. CDR3 region: CASSVQIADTQYF. In DNA, the CDR3 is TGTGCCAGCAGCGTACAGATCGCAGATACGCAGTATTTT.

For this clone: The junction departs from the called germline gene at one end, perhaps through a read error. This chain uses TRBV7-6 with TRBJ1-5; TRBD1 is a possible D gene (6 bases). In germline, CDR1 is SGHVS, CDR2 FNYEAQ. The CDR3 runs to 16 residues. The CDR3 here is CASSYGGRGSTQPQHF. In DNA, the CDR3 is TGTGCCAGCAGCTATGGGGGCAGGGGTAGCACTCAGCCCCAGCATTTT.

This chain joins TRBV3-1 (or the pseudogene TRBV3-2) and TRBJ2-3, with D unclear. CDR1 is LGHDT, CDR2 YNNKEL, per germline (reference sequence). V was shortened by 4 bases and J by 3 bases, with 8 bases between the two germline ends. The CDR3 has 13 residues. The CDR3 loop reads CASSLLSTDTQYF. The CDR3 DNA follows: TGTGCCAGCAGCCTCCTGAGTACAGATACGCAGTATTTT.

The V gene is TRBV3-1 (or the pseudogene TRBV3-2), the J gene TRBJ2-5; the match to TRBD2 covers 8 bases. Trimming removed 1 base from V and 1 base from J; junction bases left unmatched: 5. The CDR3 covers 16 residues. The germline V gene encodes CDR1 LGHDT and CDR2 YNNKEL (reference sequence). The CDR3 is CASSQGRLAGQETQYF. The CDR3 DNA follows: TGTGCCAGCAGCCAAGGCCGGCTAGCGGGCCAAGAGACCCAGTACTTC.

The V gene is TRBV7-2, the J gene TRBJ2-5, with a possible D match to TRBD2 (6 bases). The ends were cut back, 3 bases at V and 4 bases at J, with 9 bases in the middle. The germline gives CDR1 SGHTA, CDR2 FQGNSA. CDR3 length: 13 amino acids. The CDR3 loop reads CASSFWRGETQYF. The DNA of the CDR3 is TGTGCCAGCAGCTTTTGGAGGGGAGAGACCCAGTACTTC.

Only a few counts were recorded for this clone. The J gene is TRBJ2-2, the V gene TRBV7-8; either TRBD1 or TRBD2 may supply D (5 bases each). Germline lookup yields CDR1 SGHVS and CDR2 FQNEAQ. Trimming removed 7 bases from V and 2 bases from J, with 14 bases in between. The CDR3 extends over 15 amino acids. CDR3 nucleotide sequence: TGTGCCAGCACCCTCCGGGACCAAAACACCGGGGAGCTGTTTTTT. Protein product: CASTLRDQNTGELFF.

The rearrangement joins TRBV7-3 to TRBJ1-2, with 7 bases identical to TRBD1. The CDR3 runs to 12 residues. CDR1 and CDR2 from the germline V gene are SGHTA and FQGTGA. The junction had 6 bases not matched to a gene; V was cut back by 2 bases and J by 12 bases. The CDR3 protein is CASSLQQGRDTF. The CDR3 DNA reads as TGTGCCAGCAGCTTACAACAGGGGAGGGACACCTTC.

The J gene is TRBJ1-2, the V gene TRBV28; D not resolved. This CDR3 has 12 residues. V lost 7 bases and J 4 bases, leaving 10 bases between the germline ends. Looked up from germline, CDR1 is MDHEN and CDR2 is SYDVKM. CDR3 loop: CASKLLGYGYTF. The CDR3 DNA is TGTGCCAGCAAGCTCTTGGGCTATGGCTACACCTTC.

V usage is TRBV5-4 and J usage is TRBJ2-5; the D gene is possibly TRBD1 (6 bases). The germline V and J ends were trimmed by 3 bases and 3 bases, with 24 bases remaining between them. The CDR3 consists of 18 residues. CDR1 is SGHNT and CDR2 is YYREEE in the germline V gene (reference sequence). The CDR3 sequence: CASSWGQGRGPLKETQYF. CDR3 DNA: TGTGCCAGCAGCTGGGGGCAGGGTAGGGGACCACTAAAAGAGACCCAGTACTTC. Variable domain in full (rest from reference TRBV5-4 and TRBJ2-5): ETGVTQSPTHLIKTRGQQVTLRCSSQSGHNTVSWYQQALGQGPQFIFQYYREEENGRGNFPPRFSGLQFPNYSSELNVNALELDDSALYLCASSWGQGRGPLKETQYFGPGTRLLVL.

The rearrangement joins TRBV30 to TRBJ1-1; D is uncertain. The CDR3 sequence is 13 residues long. From germline, CDR1 is GTSNPN and CDR2 SVGIG (reference sequence). With 2 bases removed from V and 1 base from J, the gap between germline ends came to 8 bases. CDR3 nucleotide sequence: TGTGCCTGGAGTTTAGACGGGAACACTGAAGCTTTCTTT. Translation: CAWSLDGNTEAFF. Based on the CDR3 plus reference TRBV30 and TRBJ1-1, the full variable domain is SQTIHQWPATLVQPVGSPLSLECTVEGTSNPNLYWYRQAAGRGLQLLFYSVGIGQISSEVPQNLSASRPQDRQFILSSKKLLLSDSGFYLCAWSLDGNTEAFFGQGTRLTVV.

This clone was detected a few times. The chain is built from TRBV21-1 and TRBJ1-2; the table assigns TRBD1, which was not confirmed against the DNA. TRBV21-1 counts as a pseudogene. This CDR3 is 14 amino acids long. In DNA, the CDR3 is TGTGCCAGCAGCCGACAGGGGCTTTACTATGGCTACACCTTC. This codes for CASSRQGLYYGYTF.

The chain joins TRBV7-9 to TRBJ2-1; D perhaps matches TRBD2 (7 bases). Trimming pared 4 bases from V and 6 bases from J, leaving 16 bases between. Germline CDR1 SEHNR, CDR2 FQNEAQ (reference sequence). The CDR3 has 15 amino acids. The CDR3 is CASSSPRGGANEQFF. CDR3 coding DNA: TGTGCCAGCAGCTCCCCCCGAGGGGGGGCCAATGAGCAGTTCTTC.

The rearrangement links TRBV6-5 to TRBJ2-5, with a weak D call TRBD2 (6 bases). CDR1 and CDR2 from the germline V gene are MNHEY and SVGAGI. The CDR3 runs to 13 residues. V gave up 7 bases and J gave up 2 bases, with 11 bases separating them. The CDR3 DNA reads TGTGCCAGCAAGGGGACTGAACAAGAGACCCAGTACTTC. Its translation is CASKGTEQETQYF.

The J gene is TRBJ2-7, the V gene TRBV18, with D hard to call. The germline V gene encodes CDR1 KGHSH and CDR2 LQKENI. V lost 2 bases and J lost 2, with 10 bases in between. CDR3 size: 14 residues. Written as DNA, the CDR3 is TGTGCCAGCTCACCAAGGCCGGAAGCCTACGAGCAGTACTTC. This translates into CASSPRPEAYEQYF. Drawing the rest from reference TRBV18 and TRBJ2-7, the complete variable domain is NAGVMQNPRHLVRRRGQEARLRCSPMKGHSHVYWYRQLPEEGLKFMVYLQKENIIDESGMPKERFSAEFPKEGPSILRIQQVVRGDSAAYFCASSPRPEAYEQYFGPGTRLTVT.

The CDR3 sequence is CASNQSPGVTRGYTF. Written as DNA, the CDR3 is TGTGCCAGCAACCAATCCCCGGGGGTGACTCGGGGCTACACCTTC. The chain has TRBV11-2 and TRBJ1-2; D perhaps matches TRBD1 (5 bases). Germline values: CDR1 SGHAT, CDR2 FQNNGV. V was shortened by 7 bases and J by 8 bases, with 23 bases between the two germline ends. The CDR3 is 15 residues long.

The CDR3 reads CASSSLDRNGRNTIYF. DNA of the CDR3: TGTGCCAGCAGCTCCCTAGACAGGAACGGCAGAAACACCATATATTTT. The chain is built from TRBV7-9 and TRBJ1-3, with TRBD1 as a possible D gene (6 bases). The CDR3 extends over 16 amino acids. Trimming removed 4 bases from V and 5 bases from J, with 18 bases in between. Germline-derived CDR1 and CDR2 are SEHNR and FQNEAQ (reference sequence).